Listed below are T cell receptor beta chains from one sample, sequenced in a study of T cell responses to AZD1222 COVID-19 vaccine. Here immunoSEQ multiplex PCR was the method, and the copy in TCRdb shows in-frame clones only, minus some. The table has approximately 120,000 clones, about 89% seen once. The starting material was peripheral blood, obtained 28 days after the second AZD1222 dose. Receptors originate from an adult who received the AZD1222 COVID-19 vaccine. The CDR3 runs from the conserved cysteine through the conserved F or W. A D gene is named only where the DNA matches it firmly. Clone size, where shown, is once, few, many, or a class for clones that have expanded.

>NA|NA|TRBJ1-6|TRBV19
CASSRAPRDSPLHF
TGTGCCAGTAGTCGGGCACCACGGGATTCACCCCTCCACTTT
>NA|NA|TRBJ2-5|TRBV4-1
CASSQDPSEETQYF
TGCGCCAGCAGCCAAGATCCTAGCGAGGAGACCCAGTACTTC
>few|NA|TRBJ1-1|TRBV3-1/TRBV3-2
CASSQGVTGWANTEAFF
TGTGCCAGCAGCCAAGGCGTTACAGGGTGGGCGAACACTGAAGCTTTCTTT
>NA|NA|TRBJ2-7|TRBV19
CASSSTGNYEQYF
TGTGCCAGTAGTTCGACAGGAAACTACGAGCAGTACTTC
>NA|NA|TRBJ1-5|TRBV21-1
CANPNGERNQPQHF
TGTGCCAACCCAAACGGGGAGCGCAATCAGCCCCAGCATTTT
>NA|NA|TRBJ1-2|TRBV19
CASTARANYGYTF
TGTGCCAGTACGGCTCGAGCTAACTATGGCTACACCTTC
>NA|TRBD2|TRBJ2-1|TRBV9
CASSPHPTSGKRNEQFF
TGTGCCAGCAGCCCGCACCCGACTAGCGGGAAGAGGAATGAGCAGTTCTTC
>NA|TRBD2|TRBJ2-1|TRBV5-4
CASSNPAGGPWNEQFF
TGTGCCAGCAGCAACCCAGCGGGGGGGCCGTGGAATGAGCAGTTCTTC
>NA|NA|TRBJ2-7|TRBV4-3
CASSQDPVSEQYF
TGCGCCAGCAGCCAAGACCCGGTCAGCGAGCAGTACTTC
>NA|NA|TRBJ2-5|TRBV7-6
CASSSPGTGETQYF
TGTGCCAGCAGCTCACCCGGCACCGGGGAGACCCAGTACTTC
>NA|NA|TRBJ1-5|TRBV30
CAWSPTGRINQPQHF
TGTGCCTGGAGTCCGACAGGACGAATCAATCAGCCCCAGCATTTT
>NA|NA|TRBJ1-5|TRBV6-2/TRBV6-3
CASSKTGNNQPQHF
TGTGCCAGCAGTAAAACAGGGAACAATCAGCCCCAGCATTTT
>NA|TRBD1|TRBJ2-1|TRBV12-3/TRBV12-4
CASSLGTGGEQFF
TGTGCCAGCAGTTTAGGGACAGGGGGTGAGCAGTTCTTC
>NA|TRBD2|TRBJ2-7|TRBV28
CASSLAGQNEQYF
TGTGCCAGCAGTCTAGCGGGACAAAACGAGCAGTACTTC
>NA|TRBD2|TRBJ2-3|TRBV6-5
CASSYRSGKITDTQYF
TGTGCCAGCAGTTACCGTAGCGGGAAAATCACAGATACGCAGTATTTT
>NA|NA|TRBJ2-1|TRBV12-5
CASGLTRYNEQFF
TGTGCTAGTGGTTTAACTAGATACAATGAGCAGTTCTTC
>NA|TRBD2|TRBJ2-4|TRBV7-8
CASSLAPREGENIQYF
TGTGCCAGCAGCTTAGCCCCGCGGGAGGGGGAAAACATTCAGTACTTC
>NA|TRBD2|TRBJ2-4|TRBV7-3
CASSAGTSIQYF
TGTGCCAGCAGCGCCGGGACTAGCATTCAGTACTTC
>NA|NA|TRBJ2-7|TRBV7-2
CASSILVAGEQYF
TGTGCCAGCAGCATACTAGTGGCGGGTGAGCAGTACTTC
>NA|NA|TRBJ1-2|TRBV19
CAISRGSNYGYTF
TGTGCCATCAGCAGGGGAAGCAACTATGGCTACACCTTC
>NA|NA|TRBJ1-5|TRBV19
CASSIDISGTRNQPQHF
TGTGCCAGTAGTATAGATATCTCCGGGACCCGCAATCAGCCCCAGCATTTT
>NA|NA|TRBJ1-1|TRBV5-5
CASTPEVGAGEAFF
TGTGCCAGCACCCCTGAGGTAGGGGCCGGGGAAGCTTTCTTT
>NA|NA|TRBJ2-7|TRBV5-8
CASSRPAAGNYEQYF
TGTGCCAGCAGCCGTCCGGCGGCAGGGAACTACGAGCAGTACTTC
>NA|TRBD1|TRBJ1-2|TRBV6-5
CASSYYRDRENGYTF
TGTGCCAGCAGTTATTATAGGGACAGGGAAAACGGCTACACCTTC
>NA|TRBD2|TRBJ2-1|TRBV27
CASRWDYYPLNEQFF
TGTGCCAGCAGGTGGGACTACTATCCCCTCAATGAGCAGTTCTTC
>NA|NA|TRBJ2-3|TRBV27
CASSLFLRDTQYF
TGTGCCAGCAGTTTATTCTTAAGGGATACGCAGTATTTT